The 21 T cell receptor beta chains below were found in one sample sequenced in a study of T cell responses to AZD1222 COVID-19 vaccine. Profiled with immunoSEQ multiplex PCR; TCRdb holds only in-frame clones, not every one. The sample lists around 120,000 clones, approximately 80% occurring once. This sample comprised peripheral blood, obtained 28 days after the second AZD1222 dose. Receptor source: an adult who received the AZD1222 COVID-19 vaccine.

This clone has a single count. The chain joins TRBV5-1 to TRBJ1-2, with 7 bases identical to TRBD1. CDR3 size: 14 residues. With V trimmed by 2 bases and J by 4 bases, 5 bases remained unmatched. CDR1 and CDR2 from the germline V gene are SGHRS and YFSETQ. CDR3 in DNA: TGCGCCAGCAGCTTAGACAGGGCGGGCTATGGCTACACCTTC. The encoded protein is CASSLDRAGYGYTF.

The chain is built from TRBV28 and TRBJ2-7; D may correspond to TRBD1 or TRBD2 (5 bases each). V was cut by 2 bases and J by 3 bases, with 11 bases left in between. CDR1 is MDHEN, CDR2 SYDVKM, per germline. CDR3 length: 14 amino acids. The CDR3 loop reads CASSLGGFNYEQYF. In nucleotides, the CDR3 is TGTGCCAGCAGTTTAGGGGGATTTAACTACGAGCAGTACTTC. Drawing the rest from reference TRBV28 and TRBJ2-7, the complete variable domain is DVKVTQSSRYLVKRTGEKVFLECVQDMDHENMFWYRQDPGLGLRLIYFSYDVKMKEKGDIPEGYSVSREKKERFSLILESASTNQTSMYLCASSLGGFNYEQYFGPGTRLTVT.

This clone was seen just once. The gene calls are TRBV2 and TRBJ2-1; TRBD2 agrees at 9 bases. The V and J ends lost 7 bases and 2 bases, in that order; junction bases with no gene match: 3. CDR3 size: 14 residues. CDR1 is SNHLY, CDR2 FYNNEI, per germline. The CDR3 here is CASKRGGAYNEQFF. The DNA for the CDR3 is TGTGCCAGCAAGCGCGGGGGGGCCTACAATGAGCAGTTCTTC.

The chain employs TRBV28 and TRBJ2-2; perhaps TRBD1 as D (5 bases). This CDR3 is built from 14 residues. Germline V gives CDR1 MDHEN, CDR2 SYDVKM. V lost 10 bases and J lost 1, with 13 bases in between. The CDR3 sequence: CAIGGAMNTGELFF. The CDR3 nucleotides are TGTGCCATCGGTGGGGCTATGAACACCGGGGAGCTGTTTTTT.

To note about this clone: A junction boundary mismatches the germline segment, possibly from a read error. The chain links TRBV11-3 to TRBJ1-2, with D possibly matching TRBD1 (6 bases). Germline V gene data show CDR1 as SGHNT and CDR2 as YENEEA. The CDR3 has 12 residues. CDR3 in amino acids: CASSLSSGTPNF. The CDR3 DNA reads TGTGCCAGCAGCTTATCCTCCGGGACACCCAACTTC.

The chain combines TRBV3-1 (or the pseudogene TRBV3-2) with TRBJ1-2; weak D call: TRBD1 (5 bases). CDR3 length: 14 residues. The V end was cut by 5 bases, the J end by 4 bases, with 14 bases between. Per the germline V gene, CDR1 is LGHDT and CDR2 is YNNKEL (reference sequence). Written as DNA, the CDR3 is TGTGCCAGCAGCTTACTGACGGGGACCTATGGCTACACCTTC. As protein: CASSLLTGTYGYTF.

The rearrangement joins TRBV3-1 (or the pseudogene TRBV3-2) to TRBJ2-5, with D unresolved. The V and J ends lost 0 bases and 5 bases respectively, with 13 bases between them. CDR1 and CDR2 from the germline V gene are LGHDT and YNNKEL (reference sequence). The CDR3 is 15 amino acids. The CDR3 DNA reads as TGTGCCAGCAGCCAAGATCGGACGCGGTTGGAGACCCAGTACTTC. It encodes CASSQDRTRLETQYF.

The V gene is TRBV3-1 (or the pseudogene TRBV3-2), the J gene TRBJ1-2, with D unresolved. Germline assignment: CDR1 LGHDT and CDR2 YNNKEL (reference sequence). The ends were cut back, 4 bases at V and 6 bases at J, with 12 bases in the middle. The CDR3 consists of 13 residues. This CDR3 reads CASSPNKGDGYTF. CDR3 DNA sequence: TGTGCCAGCAGCCCCAACAAGGGCGATGGCTACACCTTC.

This clone was detected only once. V is TRBV18 and J is TRBJ1-6; D is undetermined. From germline, CDR1 is KGHSH and CDR2 LQKENI. The CDR3 has 18 residues. Trimming cost V 4 bases and J 5 bases, with 21 bases left between them. The CDR3 DNA is TGTGCCAGCTCACAGAACCCACCAAACCCAACCGATAATTCACCCCTCCACTTT. Translation: CASSQNPPNPTDNSPLHF.

The gene calls are TRBV19 and TRBJ2-2, with D possibly being TRBD1 (6 bases). Germline CDR1 and CDR2: LNHDA and SQIVND (reference sequence). This CDR3 spans 15 amino acids. Trimming took 6 bases from V and 1 from J, leaving 12 bases between them. The DNA of the CDR3 is TGTGCCAGTAGACTAGGGACAATGAACACCGGGGAGCTGTTTTTT. This codes for CASRLGTMNTGELFF.

The gene calls are TRBV11-2 and TRBJ1-1; 9 bases line up with TRBD1. The CDR3 has 15 amino acids. Germline V gene lookup returns CDR1 SGHAT and CDR2 FQNNGV. V trimming: 5 bases; J trimming: 6 bases; junction bases outside the gene matches: 10. CDR3 region: CASSENRGPWAEAFF. Here the CDR3 DNA reads TGTGCCAGCAGCGAAAACAGGGGGCCTTGGGCTGAAGCTTTCTTT. The full variable domain, completed using reference TRBV11-2 and TRBJ1-1, is EAGVAQSPRYKIIEKRQSVAFWCNPISGHATLYWYQQILGQGPKLLIQFQNNGVVDDSQLPKDRFSAERLKGVDSTLKIQPAKLEDSAVYLCASSENRGPWAEAFFGQGTRLTVV.

The chain is built from TRBV3-1 (or the pseudogene TRBV3-2) and TRBJ2-1; 8 positions match TRBD1. CDR1 is LGHDT and CDR2 is YNNKEL in the germline V gene (reference sequence). This CDR3 comprises 14 residues. J was trimmed by 8 bases and V by 3 bases; bases with no gene match: 6. The CDR3: CASSQTQGVHEQFF. The CDR3 region has the DNA TGTGCCAGCAGCCAGACACAGGGGGTCCATGAGCAGTTCTTC.

A single count supports this clone. The chain carries TRBV5-1 and TRBJ1-4; 7 bases align to TRBD1. V trimming: 4 bases; J trimming: 3 bases; junction bases outside the gene matches: 6. Germline loops: CDR1 SGHRS, CDR2 YFSETQ. The CDR3 has 15 residues. The CDR3 reads CASSPTGTANEKLFF. In DNA, the CDR3 is TGCGCCAGCAGCCCTACCGGGACAGCTAATGAAAAACTGTTTTTT.

V and J are TRBV3-1 (or the pseudogene TRBV3-2) and TRBJ1-3; 7 nucleotides align to TRBD1. Germline values: CDR1 LGHDT, CDR2 YNNKEL (reference sequence). This CDR3 is built from 16 residues. V shed 0 bases, J shed 4 bases, and the junction held 6 bases outside the gene matches. CDR3 sequence: CASSQEEGAEGNTIYF. For the CDR3, the DNA is TGTGCCAGCAGCCAAGAGGAGGGGGCGGAGGGAAACACCATATATTTT.

The chain is built from TRBV27 and TRBJ1-1; D perhaps matches TRBD1 (6 bases). Germline V gene sequence: CDR1 MNHEY, CDR2 SMNVEV (reference sequence). Trimming took 4 bases from V and 6 from J, leaving 18 bases between them. The CDR3 contains 15 residues. The CDR3 bases are TGTGCCAGCAGTTCAAGAACAGGGTCAAGCCCTGAAGCTTTCTTT. As protein: CASSSRTGSSPEAFF.

This clone was detected only a few times. Distinct nucleotide sequences in the sample also encode this CDR3. The chain recombines TRBV24-1 with TRBJ1-2, with D uncertain. This CDR3 region has 12 residues. Trimming stripped 4 bases from V and 5 bases from J, with 7 bases between. Germline CDR1 is KGHDR and CDR2 is SFDVKD. The CDR3 nucleotides are TGTGCCACCAGTGACCAAAGGTATGGCTACACCTTC. Amino acids: CATSDQRYGYTF.

The CDR3 DNA is TGTGCCAGCAGCCCCCGACAGGCATGGGGTGACTATGGCTACACCTTC. This codes for CASSPRQAWGDYGYTF. This chain connects TRBV7-8 to TRBJ1-2, with D perhaps matching TRBD1 (6 bases). Germline CDR1 SGHVS, CDR2 FQNEAQ. There are 16 residues in the CDR3. The V end lost 5 bases, the J end lost 3 bases, and 19 bases lay between the germline ends. Using reference TRBV7-8 and TRBJ1-2 for the parts outside the CDR3, the full variable domain is GAGVSQSPRYKVAKRGQDVALRCDPISGHVSLFWYQQALGQGPEFLTYFQNEAQLDKSGLPSDRFFAERPEGSVSTLKIQRTQQEDSAVYLCASSPRQAWGDYGYTFGSGTRLTVV.

With regard to this clone: Other DNA sequences in this specimen translate into the identical CDR3. The chain links TRBV4-3 to TRBJ1-5, with D hard to call. CDR1 is LGHNA and CDR2 is YSLEER in the germline V gene. V gave up 0 bases and J gave up 7 bases, with 7 bases separating them. The CDR3 runs to 13 residues. The CDR3 bases are TGCGCCAGCAGCCAAGATAACAGCCAGCCCCAGCATTTT. Amino acid sequence: CASSQDNSQPQHF.

V gene TRBV6-6 combines with J gene TRBJ1-2; 12 bases agree with TRBD1. The length of the CDR3 is 15 residues. The germline V gene has CDR1 MNHNY and CDR2 SVGAGI (reference sequence). With 5 bases clipped from V and 8 bases from J, the junction kept 9 bases outside the gene matches. The DNA for the CDR3 is TGTGCCAGCAGTCGTCCGGGACAGGGGGCTCAGGGCTACACCTTC. It codes for CASSRPGQGAQGYTF.

The chain recombines TRBV7-2 with TRBJ1-2; TRBD1 is a possible D gene (6 bases). The CDR3 consists of 14 residues. Looked up from germline, CDR1 is SGHTA and CDR2 is FQGNSA. The germline V and J ends were trimmed by 1 base and 0 bases, with 6 bases remaining between them. CDR3 amino acids: CASSLGDTNYGYTF. CDR3 sequence (DNA): TGTGCCAGCAGCTTAGGGGACACTAACTATGGCTACACCTTC.

The chain employs TRBV2 and TRBJ2-1, with TRBD2 identical over 13 bases. There are 16 residues in the CDR3. After removal of 5 bases from V and 8 bases from J, the junction contained 9 bases not matched to a gene. CDR1 is SNHLY and CDR2 is FYNNEI in the germline V gene. CDR3 loop: CASSPLGTSGVHEQFF. In nucleotides, the CDR3 is TGTGCCAGCAGTCCACTTGGGACTAGCGGGGTTCATGAGCAGTTCTTC. Full variable domain (outside the CDR3, taken from reference TRBV2 and TRBJ2-1): EPEVTQTPSHQVTQMGQEVILRCVPISNHLYFYWYRQILGQKVEFLVSFYNNEISEKSEIFDDQFSVERPDGSNFTLKIRSTKLEDSAMYFCASSPLGTSGVHEQFFGPGTRLTVL.